The 20 T cell receptor beta chains below come from one sample, sequenced in a study of blood T cell repertoires in COVID-19. Sequenced by immunoSEQ multiplex PCR; TCRdb stores in-frame clones only, minus some. The sample records around 260,000 clones, approximately 86% being singletons. Input material: peripheral blood. These TCRs come from a woman aged 55-69 years with COVID-19, enrolled during active disease.

This clone came up a few times. The rearrangement links TRBV19 to TRBJ1-5; the D is unclear. The germline V gene has CDR1 LNHDA and CDR2 SQIVND (reference sequence). The CDR3 loop spans 14 amino acids. V shed 3 bases and J shed 0 bases, with 6 bases lying between them. CDR3: CASSIRNSNQPQHF. The CDR3 DNA is TGTGCCAGTAGTATTAGAAATAGCAATCAGCCCCAGCATTTT.

The V call is TRBV5-5, the J call TRBJ1-2; a weak D match, TRBD1 (5 bases). CDR1 and CDR2 (germline): SGHKS, YYEKEE (reference sequence). The CDR3 length is 15 residues. Trimming pared 4 bases from V and 1 base from J, leaving 14 bases between. CDR3: CASSLPGVINYGYTF. The DNA of the CDR3 is TGTGCCAGCAGCCTCCCGGGGGTTATTAACTATGGCTACACCTTC.

The J gene is TRBJ1-2, the V gene TRBV30; TRBD1 matches 8 bases. This CDR3 spans 14 amino acids. Germline V gene lookup returns CDR1 GTSNPN and CDR2 SVGIG (reference sequence). With 0 bases clipped from V and 2 bases from J, the junction kept 2 bases outside the gene matches. The CDR3 nucleotides are TGTGCCTGGAGTGTCGGGACAGGCAACTATGGCTACACCTTC. Translation gives CAWSVGTGNYGYTF.

The count of this clone is one. J is TRBJ2-5 and V is TRBV10-3; TRBD2 agrees at 9 bases. The V and J ends lost 6 bases and 4 bases, in that order; junction bases with no gene match: 3. This CDR3 is built from 13 residues. Germline V gene sequence: CDR1 ENHRY, CDR2 SYGVKD. For the CDR3, the DNA is TGTGCCATCAGCCCAGCGGGAGGAGAGACCCAGTACTTC. As protein: CAISPAGGETQYF.

The chain employs TRBV7-6 and TRBJ2-3, with D perhaps TRBD2 (5 bases). The CDR3 sequence is 14 residues long. CDR1 and CDR2 from the germline V gene are SGHVS and FNYEAQ. Trimming removed 0 bases from V and 6 bases from J, with 10 bases in between. The CDR3 DNA sequence: TGTGCCAGCAGCTTAGCGCCAGTAGCGGATACGCAGTATTTT. Its translation: CASSLAPVADTQYF.

This chain uses TRBV10-3 with TRBJ2-7; 8 bases are a match to TRBD1. The germline V gene encodes CDR1 ENHRY and CDR2 SYGVKD. CDR3 length equals 15 residues. V lost 5 bases, J lost 7 bases, and 13 bases stayed unmatched. CDR3 DNA: TGTGCCATCAGTCCAAAGGACAGGGAAATTGGGGAGCAGTACTTC. Translation: CAISPKDREIGEQYF.

The chain is built from TRBV3-1 (or the pseudogene TRBV3-2) and TRBJ2-1; 7 bases are shared with TRBD2. Losses at the gene ends were 2 bases for V and 9 bases for J; bases not matched to a gene: 7. Germline V CDR1 and CDR2: LGHDT, YNNKEL (reference sequence). The CDR3 contains 14 residues. The CDR3 here is CASSQFAGVAEQFF. In DNA, the CDR3 is TGTGCCAGCAGCCAATTTGCGGGAGTGGCTGAGCAGTTCTTC.

The chain joins TRBV4-3 to TRBJ2-7; the D gene is possibly TRBD1 (5 bases). Deletions cut 3 bases from V and 3 bases from J, with 12 bases between. The CDR3 covers 14 residues. The germline gives CDR1 LGHNA, CDR2 YSLEER. The CDR3 DNA reads as TGCGCCAGCAGCCAGCAAACAGGAGACTACGAGCAGTACTTC. This gives the protein CASSQQTGDYEQYF.

This chain links TRBV5-1 with TRBJ1-4; 10 bases are shared with TRBD1. The germline V gene encodes CDR1 SGHRS and CDR2 YFSETQ. The CDR3 runs to 17 residues. Trimming removed 5 bases from V and 0 bases from J; junction bases left unmatched: 7. CDR3 sequence (DNA): TGCGCCAGCAGTCCGGGACAGGGGTTAGCAACTAATGAAAAACTGTTTTTT. Its protein is CASSPGQGLATNEKLFF.

To note about this clone: Distinct nucleotide sequences in the sample also encode this CDR3. The gene calls are TRBV18 and TRBJ1-1; TRBD1 agrees at 10 bases. The germline gives CDR1 KGHSH, CDR2 LQKENI. This CDR3 has 16 amino acids. The V and J ends lost 3 bases and 1 base, in that order; junction bases with no gene match: 5. The CDR3 DNA reads TGTGCCAGCTCACCCGGGACAGGGGTGGGGAACACTGAAGCTTTCTTT. Protein product: CASSPGTGVGNTEAFF.

The chain has TRBV7-7 and TRBJ2-2, with 7 nucleotides matching TRBD2. This CDR3 is built from 20 residues. Germline V CDR1 and CDR2: SSHAT, FNYEAQ (reference sequence). Unmatched junction bases numbered 18, after V lost 5 bases and J lost 0 bases. DNA for the CDR3: TGTGCCAGCAGCCCCTACCTTTGGGGGGGGGTCGACTCGAACACCGGGGAGCTGTTTTTT. It yields the protein CASSPYLWGGVDSNTGELFF.

This clone has just one count. The V gene is TRBV7-3, the J gene TRBJ1-6; D is unclear. The CDR3 contains 13 residues. V lost 3 bases and J lost 7, with 7 bases in between. The germline CDR1 and CDR2 sequences are SGHTA and FQGTGA. The CDR3 nucleotides are TGTGCCAGCAGCTTTCTCGGGAATTCACCCCTCCACTTT. Protein product: CASSFLGNSPLHF.

V usage is TRBV6-2 or TRBV6-3 and J usage is TRBJ2-1; 9 positions match TRBD2. The J segment lost 3 bases and the V segment lost 4 bases, leaving 7 bases of the junction unmatched. This CDR3 has 16 residues. Germline-derived CDR1 and CDR2 are MNHEY and SVGEGT. The CDR3 loop is CASSSSSGKFYNEQFF. The CDR3 nucleotides read TGTGCCAGCAGTTCCTCTAGCGGGAAGTTCTACAATGAGCAGTTCTTC.

This sequence joins TRBV4-2 and TRBJ1-1; D is unresolved. The V gene's germline CDR1 is LGHNA and CDR2 YNFKEQ. V gave up 1 base and J gave up 0 bases, with 18 bases separating them. The CDR3 is made up of 18 amino acids. This chain's CDR3 is CASSQGVFPGGLNTEAFF. The CDR3 nucleotides are TGTGCCAGCAGCCAAGGGGTCTTTCCTGGCGGCCTGAACACTGAAGCTTTCTTT.

In this sample, this clone turned up a few times. The rearrangement joins TRBV10-1 to TRBJ2-2; 9 positions match TRBD2. Trimming removed 2 bases from V and 4 bases from J; junction bases left unmatched: 2. Germline V gene sequence: CDR1 WNHNN, CDR2 SYGVQD (reference sequence). CDR3 length: 15 residues. CDR3 DNA: TGCGCCAGCAGTGAGGTGACTAGCGGCACCGGGGAGCTGTTTTTT. It yields the protein CASSEVTSGTGELFF.

This CDR3 is CASSSGLQESSGNTIYF. The CDR3, as DNA: TGCGCCAGCAGCTCCGGCCTACAGGAGAGCTCTGGAAACACCATATATTTT. The chain joins TRBV5-1 to TRBJ1-3, with a tentative D call TRBD1 (5 bases). The CDR3 consists of 17 residues. Trimming took off 3 bases at V and 0 bases at J, with 16 bases between the two ends. The germline V gene encodes CDR1 SGHRS and CDR2 YFSETQ.

The CDR3 sequence: CASSQERSALHYGYTF. Here the CDR3 DNA reads TGTGCCAGCAGCCAAGAACGCAGCGCGTTGCACTATGGCTACACCTTC. The chain has TRBV3-1 (or the pseudogene TRBV3-2) and TRBJ1-2; D is unclear. The CDR3 has 16 amino acids. V dropped 0 bases and J dropped 3 bases, with 14 bases sitting between them. Germline lookup yields CDR1 LGHDT and CDR2 YNNKEL (reference sequence).

As DNA, the CDR3 is TGTGCCAGCAGACCGCATCTACAGGGGTTGGGAGAGACCCAGTACTTC. Translation: CASRPHLQGLGETQYF. The rearrangement uses TRBV28 and TRBJ2-5, with 7 bases matching TRBD1. V gave up 6 bases and J gave up 4 bases; unmatched junction bases: 14. This CDR3 contains 16 residues. Looked up from germline, CDR1 is MDHEN and CDR2 is SYDVKM. The variable domain in full, completed from reference TRBV28 and TRBJ2-5, reads DVKVTQSSRYLVKRTGEKVFLECVQDMDHENMFWYRQDPGLGLRLIYFSYDVKMKEKGDIPEGYSVSREKKERFSLILESASTNQTSMYLCASRPHLQGLGETQYFGPGTRLLVL.

The V and J genes are TRBV11-3 and TRBJ2-7, with D possibly matching TRBD1 (5 bases). V lost 5 bases, J lost 0 bases, and 14 bases lay in between. The CDR3 consists of 15 residues. Germline V gene data show CDR1 as SGHNT and CDR2 as YENEEA. The CDR3 DNA is TGTGCCAGCAGCCCAGGGTCCCTAAACTCCTACGAGCAGTACTTC. Residues: CASSPGSLNSYEQYF.

The chain has TRBV6-5 and TRBJ2-1; D gene uncertain. The CDR3 spans 14 residues. The germline V gene encodes CDR1 MNHEY and CDR2 SVGAGI. Trimming took off 6 bases at V and 0 bases at J, with 9 bases between the two ends. CDR3 in amino acids: CASSPRSSYNEQFF. The CDR3 DNA is TGTGCCAGCAGCCCGAGGAGCTCCTACAATGAGCAGTTCTTC.